This T cell receptor (beta chain) was sequenced during a study of early T cells in non-severe SARS-CoV-2 infection. Study as a whole: With bulk RNA from unsorted whole blood as input, sequencing yielded unpaired chains.

CDR3 length equals 18 residues. CDR1 and CDR2 (germline): MNHNY, SVGAGI (reference sequence). V gave up 7 bases and J gave up 1 base; unmatched junction bases: 17. This clonotype occurred a few times. Individual cDNA molecules were tagged with unique molecular identifiers, the study reported. TCRdb processed the 5' RACE reads anew with MiXCR; each CDR3 protein has one entry. Counted here are about 27,000 distinct CDR3 sequences, about 5% occurring once; the ten biggest clones make up roughly 0.87%. This TCR was sampled from an adult who was a healthcare worker with PCR-confirmed SARS-CoV-2 infection or an uninfected control (not recorded which). The chain links TRBV6-6 to TRBJ2-3; 7 bases match TRBD2. The sequencing input was whole blood. The CDR3 bases are TGTGCCAGCACCACAGCTCGCGGGAGACGGCCGGGCACAGATACGCAGTATTTT. It is translated as CASTTARGRRPGTDTQYF.